This is a list of T cell receptor beta chains from one sample in a study of T cell responses to AZD1222 COVID-19 vaccine. Assay used: immunoSEQ multiplex PCR; TCRdb lists only in-frame clones, some missing. The profile shows tens of thousands of clones, 87% of them singletons. Specimen: peripheral blood, collected on day 0 of AZD1222 vaccination. These receptor sequences come from an adult in good health. Each CDR3 is given with its conserved first and last residue. D genes are given only for firm matches. Clone sizes are given selectively: once, few, many, or a class where the clone is expanded.

j_call	clone_size	d_call	v_call	cdr3_nt	cdr3_aa
TRBJ2-3	NA	TRBD2	TRBV29-1	TGCAGCGGGGATGGGAGGGCCGGCACAGATACGCAGTATTTT	CSGDGRAGTDTQYF
TRBJ2-5	NA	NA	TRBV18	TGTGCCAGCTCACCCCGCTCAGAAGGAGAGACCCAGTACTTC	CASSPRSEGETQYF
TRBJ2-3	NA	NA	TRBV2	TGTGCCAGCAGTCTGGCAGGGGTAGATACGCAGTATTTT	CASSLAGVDTQYF
TRBJ2-7	NA	NA	TRBV5-6	TGTGCCAGCAGCCCTCAGGGGCCTTACTACGAGCAGTACTTC	CASSPQGPYYEQYF
TRBJ2-3	NA	NA	TRBV7-2	TGTGCCAGCAGCTTAGATGGCGCCGCCCGCACAGATACGCAGTATTTT	CASSLDGAARTDTQYF
TRBJ2-2	NA	TRBD2	TRBV28	TGTGCCAGCAAAGTTGGACTAGCAACCGGGGAGCTGTTTTTT	CASKVGLATGELFF
TRBJ1-1	NA	TRBD1	TRBV19	TGTGCCACTGGGACAGGAGCTTTCTTT	CATGTGAFF
TRBJ2-1	NA	TRBD1	TRBV9	TGTGCCAGCAGCGTACGGGACAGGGGGCGCCTTGGCAATGAGCAGTTCTTC	CASSVRDRGRLGNEQFF
TRBJ2-1	NA	NA	TRBV2	TGTGCCAGCAGTGACAGGGCTTACCGCCTCGATGAGCAGTTCTTC	CASSDRAYRLDEQFF
TRBJ1-2	NA	TRBD1	TRBV5-4	TGTGCCAGCAGCTTGCAGGGGGCTAAAGGCTACACCTTC	CASSLQGAKGYTF
TRBJ2-5	NA	NA	TRBV6-6	TGTGCCAGCAGTACTCGGGGTGGGCTTGGGGAGACCCAGTACTTC	CASSTRGGLGETQYF
TRBJ2-2	NA	TRBD2	TRBV14	TGTGCCAGCAGCCACCCAGGACCGGGACTACCTAACACCGGGGAGCTGTTTTTT	CASSHPGPGLPNTGELFF
TRBJ1-4	NA	NA	TRBV28	TGTGCCAGCAGCTCAGGGGACCATGAAAAACTGTTTTTT	CASSSGDHEKLFF
TRBJ2-3	NA	NA	TRBV4-2	TGTGCCAGCAGCCAAGATCGGGCCAGGGGGGGATCAGATACGCAGTATTTT	CASSQDRARGGSDTQYF
TRBJ1-2	NA	NA	TRBV6-5	TGTGCCAGCAGTACGACCTTCGGCTACACCTTC	CASSTTFGYTF
TRBJ2-7	NA	NA	TRBV19	TGTGCCAGTAGTATAGATCGATACTACGAGCAGTACTTC	CASSIDRYYEQYF
TRBJ2-7	NA	NA	TRBV7-2	TGTGCCAGCAGCCGCTCTGAAGGACGGCAGTACTTC	CASSRSEGRQYF
TRBJ2-7	once	TRBD2	TRBV19	TGTGCCAGTAGTCGACTAGCGGGAGATCGGTACGAGCAGTACTTC	CASSRLAGDRYEQYF
TRBJ1-4	NA	NA	TRBV18	TGTGCCAGCTCGGAATATAAGTTGGGAGAAAAACTGTTTTTT	CASSEYKLGEKLFF
TRBJ1-3	NA	NA	TRBV11-3	TGTGCCAGCAGCTTAGGACGGACCCGCTCTGGAAACACCATATATTTT	CASSLGRTRSGNTIYF
TRBJ2-5	NA	NA	TRBV11-1	TGTGCCACCTCAAAGGAGCCACAAACTCAAGAGACCCAGTACTTC	CATSKEPQTQETQYF
TRBJ2-7	NA	NA	TRBV5-6	TGTGCCAGCAGCTTGGTAGGGGATCCCTACGAGCAGTACTTC	CASSLVGDPYEQYF
TRBJ2-1	NA	NA	TRBV7-2	TGTGCCAGCAGTACTAGCCGAAGAAATGAGCAGTTCTTC	CASSTSRRNEQFF
TRBJ2-4	NA	TRBD1	TRBV6-2/TRBV6-3	TGTGCCAGCAGTTACCACGGACAGGGCGAAGCCAAAAACATTCAGTACTTC	CASSYHGQGEAKNIQYF
TRBJ1-3	NA	TRBD1	TRBV7-6	TGTGCCAGCAGCGTCCGGGACAGGGGAATTGCTGGAAACACCATATATTTT	CASSVRDRGIAGNTIYF
TRBJ1-1	NA	NA	TRBV15	TGTGCCACCAGCAGGGACAGGAACACTGAAGCTTTCTTT	CATSRDRNTEAFF
TRBJ2-7	NA	TRBD1	TRBV5-1	TGCGCCAGCAGTTCAAGACCTGGACAGGACTTTTCCTACGAGCAGTACTTC	CASSSRPGQDFSYEQYF
TRBJ1-3	NA	TRBD1	TRBV7-9	TGTGCCAGCAGCCGGGACAGACCCGGCCGGTCCTCTGGAAACACCATATATTTT	CASSRDRPGRSSGNTIYF
TRBJ1-1	NA	TRBD1	TRBV29-1	TGCAGCGTGGCCGACAGGGGGGGCACTGAAGCTTTCTTT	CSVADRGGTEAFF
TRBJ2-1	NA	TRBD2	TRBV11-2	TGTGCCAGCAGCGCTGGGGTAGCGGGAAACAATGAGCAGTTCTTC	CASSAGVAGNNEQFF
TRBJ1-2	NA	NA	TRBV4-2	TGTGCCAGCAGCACCTCACTAGATGGCTACACCTTC	CASSTSLDGYTF
TRBJ1-1	NA	NA	TRBV27	TGTGCCAGCAGTTTATGGGGGAACACTGAAGCTTTCTTT	CASSLWGNTEAFF
TRBJ1-2	NA	NA	TRBV14	TGTGCCAGCAGCCAAGCCCGGGGCTGGGGCTACACCTTC	CASSQARGWGYTF
TRBJ1-1	NA	TRBD1	TRBV7-8	TGTGCCAGCAGCACCCGGACAGGGAACATGAACACTGAAGCTTTCTTT	CASSTRTGNMNTEAFF
TRBJ1-6	NA	NA	TRBV28	TGTGCCAGCAGCCGAGGCAGGGAGCGTTCACCCCTCCACTTT	CASSRGRERSPLHF
TRBJ1-2	NA	NA	TRBV18	TGTGCCAGCTCACGAGCCCACGAGGGCTATGGCTACACCTTC	CASSRAHEGYGYTF
TRBJ1-6	once	TRBD1	TRBV30	TGTGCCTGGACGGACAGGGAGATAACCTCCTATAATTCACCCCTCCACTTT	CAWTDREITSYNSPLHF
TRBJ2-7	NA	NA	TRBV2	TGTGCCAGCAGTGAGCTCCTAGGACCCTACGAGCAGTACTTC	CASSELLGPYEQYF
TRBJ2-7	once	NA	TRBV7-8	TGTGCCAGCAGCTTAGGGCGGAGGATGGGGGAGCAGTACTTC	CASSLGRRMGEQYF